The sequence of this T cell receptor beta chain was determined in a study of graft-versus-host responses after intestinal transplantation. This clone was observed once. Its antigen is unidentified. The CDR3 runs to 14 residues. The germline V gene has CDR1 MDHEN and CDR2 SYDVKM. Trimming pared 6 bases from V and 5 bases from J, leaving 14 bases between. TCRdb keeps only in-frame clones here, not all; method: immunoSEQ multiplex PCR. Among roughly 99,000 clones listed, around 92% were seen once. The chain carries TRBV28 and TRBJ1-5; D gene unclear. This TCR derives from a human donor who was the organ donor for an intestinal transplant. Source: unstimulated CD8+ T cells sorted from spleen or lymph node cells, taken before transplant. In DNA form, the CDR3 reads TGTGCCAGCAGCTTTTACGGGGTCGATCAGCCCCAGCATTTT. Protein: CASSFYGVDQPQHF.